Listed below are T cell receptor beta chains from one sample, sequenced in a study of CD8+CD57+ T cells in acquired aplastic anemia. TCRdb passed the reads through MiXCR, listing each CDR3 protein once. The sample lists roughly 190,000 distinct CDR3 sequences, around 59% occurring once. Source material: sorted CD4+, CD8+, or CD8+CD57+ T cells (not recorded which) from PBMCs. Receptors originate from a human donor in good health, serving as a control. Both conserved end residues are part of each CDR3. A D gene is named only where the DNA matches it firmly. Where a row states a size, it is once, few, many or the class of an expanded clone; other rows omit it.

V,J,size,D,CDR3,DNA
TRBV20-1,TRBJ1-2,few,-,CSASQGWEAGYTF,TGCAGTGCTTCCCAGGGGTGGGAGGCTGGCTACACCTTC
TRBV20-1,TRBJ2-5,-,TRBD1,CSATNDREETQYF,TGCAGTGCTACGAATGACAGGGAAGAGACCCAGTACTTC
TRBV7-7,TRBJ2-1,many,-,CASSLAQGWNEQFF,TGTGCTAGCAGCTTAGCGCAGGGTTGGAATGAGCAGTTCTTC
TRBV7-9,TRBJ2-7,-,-,CASSLLEEQYF,TGTGCCAGCAGCTTATTGGAAGAGCAGTACTTC
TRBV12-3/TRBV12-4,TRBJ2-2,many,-,CASSFRDTRAGELFF,TGTGCCAGCAGTTTCCGGGACACGCGGGCCGGGGAGCTGTTTTTT
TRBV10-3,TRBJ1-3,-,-,CAISGVLGQTGTGNTIYF,TGTGCCATCAGTGGGGTACTCGGACAAACTGGTACGGGAAACACCATATATTTT
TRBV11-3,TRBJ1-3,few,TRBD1,CASADRDGNTIYF,TGTGCCAGCGCGGACAGGGATGGAAACACCATATATTTT
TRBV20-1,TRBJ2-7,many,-,CSASSDSPTYEQYF,TGCAGTGCTAGCTCGGACTCCCCCACCTACGAGCAGTACTTC
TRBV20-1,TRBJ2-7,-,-,CSAPQARVALEQYF,TGCAGTGCTCCTCAAGCGAGGGTCGCTCTCGAGCAGTACTTC
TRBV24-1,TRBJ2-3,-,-,CATSVSGGTDTQYF,TGTGCCACCAGTGTATCGGGGGGCACAGATACGCAGTATTTT
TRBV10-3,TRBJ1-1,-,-,CAIRQDPGWDTEAFF,TGTGCCATCAGGCAGGACCCGGGCTGGGACACTGAAGCTTTCTTT
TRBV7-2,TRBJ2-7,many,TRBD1,CASSLAVTGSYEQYF,TGTGCCAGCAGCTTAGCGGTGACAGGGTCCTACGAGCAGTACTTC
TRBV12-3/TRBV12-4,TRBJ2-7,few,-,CATSHGAFPYEQYF,TGTGCCACCTCACATGGGGCTTTTCCCTACGAGCAGTACTTC
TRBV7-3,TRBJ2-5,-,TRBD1,CASSSQSTGGWETQYF,TGTGCCAGCAGCTCCCAATCGACAGGGGGCTGGGAGACCCAGTACTTC
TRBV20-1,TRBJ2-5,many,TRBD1,CSGLDRAQTQYF,TGCAGTGGTTTGGACAGGGCGCAGACCCAGTACTTC